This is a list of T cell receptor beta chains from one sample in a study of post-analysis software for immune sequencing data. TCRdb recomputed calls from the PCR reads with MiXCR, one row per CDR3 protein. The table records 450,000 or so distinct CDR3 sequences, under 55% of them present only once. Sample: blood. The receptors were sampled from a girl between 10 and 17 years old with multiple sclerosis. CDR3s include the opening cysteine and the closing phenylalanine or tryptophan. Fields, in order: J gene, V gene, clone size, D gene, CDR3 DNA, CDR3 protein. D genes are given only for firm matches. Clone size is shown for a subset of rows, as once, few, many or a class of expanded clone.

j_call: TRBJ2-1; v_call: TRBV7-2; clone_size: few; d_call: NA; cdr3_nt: TGTGCCAGCAGCTTAGCCCACGGCGGGGCCAATGAGCAGTTCTTC; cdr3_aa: CASSLAHGGANEQFF
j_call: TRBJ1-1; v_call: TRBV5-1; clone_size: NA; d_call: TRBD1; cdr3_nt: TGCGCCAGCAGCTCAGGGACAGGGATCGGGAACACTGAAGCTTTCTTT; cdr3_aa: CASSSGTGIGNTEAFF
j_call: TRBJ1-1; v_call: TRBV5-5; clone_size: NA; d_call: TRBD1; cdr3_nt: TGTGCCAGCAGCTTAGGCGCGGGACAGATAATGAACACTGAAGCTTTCTTT; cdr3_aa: CASSLGAGQIMNTEAFF
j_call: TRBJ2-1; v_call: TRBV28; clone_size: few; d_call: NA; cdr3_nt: TGTGCCAGCAGGCCATCTTACAATGAGCAGTTCTTC; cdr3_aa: CASRPSYNEQFF
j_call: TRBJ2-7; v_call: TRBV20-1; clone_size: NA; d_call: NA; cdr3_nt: TGCAGTGCCAACGAGCAGTACTTC; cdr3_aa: CSANEQYF
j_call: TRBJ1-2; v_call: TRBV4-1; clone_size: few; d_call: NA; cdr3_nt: TGCGCCAGCAGCCAAGATCGGACGAGAAACTATGGCTACACCTTC; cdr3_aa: CASSQDRTRNYGYTF
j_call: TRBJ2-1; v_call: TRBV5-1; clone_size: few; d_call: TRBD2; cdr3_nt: TGCGCCAGCAGCTTAGGTACTAGCGGGAGGACGGATGAGCAGTTCTTC; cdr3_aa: CASSLGTSGRTDEQFF
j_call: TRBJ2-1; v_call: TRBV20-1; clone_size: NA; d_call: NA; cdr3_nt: TGCAGTGCTCCGAGGGAAGATAGTAGGCAGTTCTTC; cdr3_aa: CSAPREDSRQFF
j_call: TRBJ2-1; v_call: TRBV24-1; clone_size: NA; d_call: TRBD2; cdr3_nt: TGTGCCACCAGTGACAGCCTAGCGGGAGGGCCAAATGAGCAGTTCTTC; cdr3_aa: CATSDSLAGGPNEQFF
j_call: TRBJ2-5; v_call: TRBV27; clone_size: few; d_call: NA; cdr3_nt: TGTGCCAGCAGTTTTTTAGGACAAGAGACCCAGTACTTC; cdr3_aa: CASSFLGQETQYF
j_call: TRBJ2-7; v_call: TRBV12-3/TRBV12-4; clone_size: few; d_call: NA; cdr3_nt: TGTGCCAGCAGTTTTGGAGGGAATCTCTACGAGCAGTACTTC; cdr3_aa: CASSFGGNLYEQYF
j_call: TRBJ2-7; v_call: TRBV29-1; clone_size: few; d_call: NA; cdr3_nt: TGCAGCGTTGAAGGGACGGAAACCTACGAGCAGTACTTC; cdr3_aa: CSVEGTETYEQYF
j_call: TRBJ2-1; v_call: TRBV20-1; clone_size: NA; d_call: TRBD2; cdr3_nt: TGCAGTGCTAGGCCGGCGGGACTAGCCGAGCAGTTCTTC; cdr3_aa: CSARPAGLAEQFF
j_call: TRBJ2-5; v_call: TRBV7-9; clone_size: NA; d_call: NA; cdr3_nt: TGTGCCAGCAGCTTCGGCAGGGATGGCAAGCAGTACTTC; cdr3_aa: CASSFGRDGKQYF
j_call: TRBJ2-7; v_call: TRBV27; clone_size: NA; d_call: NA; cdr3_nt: TGTGCCAGCAGTTTTACAGTAGACTACGAGCAGTACTTC; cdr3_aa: CASSFTVDYEQYF
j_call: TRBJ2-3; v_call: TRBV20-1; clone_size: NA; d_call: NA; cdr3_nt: TGCAGTGCTAGTGGGGGTCTTAGCACAGATACGCAGTATTTT; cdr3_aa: CSASGGLSTDTQYF
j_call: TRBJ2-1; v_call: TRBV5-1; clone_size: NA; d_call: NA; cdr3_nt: TGCGCCAGCAGCTTGTCTGGACCTGCCTACAATGAGCAGTTCTTC; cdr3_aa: CASSLSGPAYNEQFF
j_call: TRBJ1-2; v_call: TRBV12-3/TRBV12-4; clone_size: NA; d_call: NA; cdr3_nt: TGTGCCAGCAGCCCTCCCGACGGAGCCGCAATCTATGGCTACACCTTC; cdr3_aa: CASSPPDGAAIYGYTF
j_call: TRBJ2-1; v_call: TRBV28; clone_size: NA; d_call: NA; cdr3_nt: TGTGCCAGCAGTTTTGAGGGGGAGCAGTTCTTC; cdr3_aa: CASSFEGEQFF
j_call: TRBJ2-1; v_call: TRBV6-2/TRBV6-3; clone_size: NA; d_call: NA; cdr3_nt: TGTGCCAGCAGTTATACCGGACGGAAGGCCGCCAATGAGCAGTTCTTC; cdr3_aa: CASSYTGRKAANEQFF
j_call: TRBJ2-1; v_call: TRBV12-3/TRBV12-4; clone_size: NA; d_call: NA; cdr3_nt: TGTGCCAGCAGTTTGCACAGTATGATCAATGAGCAGTTCTTC; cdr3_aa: CASSLHSMINEQFF
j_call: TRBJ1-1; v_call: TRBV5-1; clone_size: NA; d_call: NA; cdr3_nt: TGCGCAAGCAGCTTGGATGGGGAAGAAGCTTTCTTT; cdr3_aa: CASSLDGEEAFF